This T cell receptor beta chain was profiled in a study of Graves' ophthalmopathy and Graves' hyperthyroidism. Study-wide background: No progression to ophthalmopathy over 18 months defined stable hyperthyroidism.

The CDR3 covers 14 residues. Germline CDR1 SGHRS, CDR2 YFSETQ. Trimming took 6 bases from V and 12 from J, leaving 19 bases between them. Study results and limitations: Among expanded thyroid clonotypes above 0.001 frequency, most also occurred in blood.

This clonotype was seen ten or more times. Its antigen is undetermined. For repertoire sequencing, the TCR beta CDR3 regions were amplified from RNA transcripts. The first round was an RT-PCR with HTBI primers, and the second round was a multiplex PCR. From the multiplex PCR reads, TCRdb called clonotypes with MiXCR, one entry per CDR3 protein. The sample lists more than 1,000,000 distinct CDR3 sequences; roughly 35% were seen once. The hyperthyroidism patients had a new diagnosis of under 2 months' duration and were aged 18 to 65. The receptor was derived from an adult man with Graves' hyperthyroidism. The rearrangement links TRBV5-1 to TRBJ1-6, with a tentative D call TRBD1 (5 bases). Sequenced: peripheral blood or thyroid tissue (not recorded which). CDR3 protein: CASTRDGGIVPLHF. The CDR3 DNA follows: TGCGCCAGCACGAGGGACGGGGGAATCGTACCCCTCCACTTT.